This section outlines one TCR beta chain sequence together with its context. The sample is drawn from a study of T cells in tuberculosis. Overall study context: Sequenced TCRs come from CD1B-GMM tetramer-binding T cells.

Sequenced by immunoSEQ multiplex PCR; TCRdb stores in-frame clones only, minus some. The table has approximately 20,000 clones, approximately 97% seen once; the top ten hold 6.2%. This CDR3 is 20 amino acids long. Losses at the gene ends were 2 bases for V and 0 bases for J; bases not matched to a gene: 12. Germline V gene data show CDR1 as KGHSH and CDR2 as LQKENI. On average about 100,000 T cells per donor were immunosequenced. The sequencing sample was made of PBMCs. V gene TRBV18 combines with J gene TRBJ2-4; 11 bases match TRBD2. The sequence came from a donor under 30 with latent tuberculosis or without tuberculosis infection. The CDR3, as DNA: TGTGCCAGCTCACCAACTAGCGGGAGCCACCTATTGAGAGCCAAAAACATTCAGTACTTC. This gives the protein CASSPTSGSHLLRAKNIQYF.